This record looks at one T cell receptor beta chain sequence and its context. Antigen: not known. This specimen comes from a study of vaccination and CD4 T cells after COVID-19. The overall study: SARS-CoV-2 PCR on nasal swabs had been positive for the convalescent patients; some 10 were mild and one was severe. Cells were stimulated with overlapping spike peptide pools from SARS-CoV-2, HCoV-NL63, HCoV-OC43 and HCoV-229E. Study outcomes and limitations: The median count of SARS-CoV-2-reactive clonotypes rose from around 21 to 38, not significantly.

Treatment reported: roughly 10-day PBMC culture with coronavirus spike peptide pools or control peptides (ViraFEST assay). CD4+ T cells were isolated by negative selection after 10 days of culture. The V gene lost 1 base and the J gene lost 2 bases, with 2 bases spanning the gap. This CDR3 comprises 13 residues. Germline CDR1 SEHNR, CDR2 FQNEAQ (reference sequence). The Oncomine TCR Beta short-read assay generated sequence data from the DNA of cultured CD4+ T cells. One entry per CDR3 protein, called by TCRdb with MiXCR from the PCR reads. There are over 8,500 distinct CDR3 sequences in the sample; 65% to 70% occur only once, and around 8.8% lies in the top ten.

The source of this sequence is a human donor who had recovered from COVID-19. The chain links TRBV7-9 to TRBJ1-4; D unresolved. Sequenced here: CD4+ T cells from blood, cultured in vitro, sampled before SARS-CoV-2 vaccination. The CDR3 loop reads CASSLDTNEKLFF. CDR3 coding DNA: TGTGCCAGCAGCTTAGACACTAATGAAAAACTGTTTTTT.